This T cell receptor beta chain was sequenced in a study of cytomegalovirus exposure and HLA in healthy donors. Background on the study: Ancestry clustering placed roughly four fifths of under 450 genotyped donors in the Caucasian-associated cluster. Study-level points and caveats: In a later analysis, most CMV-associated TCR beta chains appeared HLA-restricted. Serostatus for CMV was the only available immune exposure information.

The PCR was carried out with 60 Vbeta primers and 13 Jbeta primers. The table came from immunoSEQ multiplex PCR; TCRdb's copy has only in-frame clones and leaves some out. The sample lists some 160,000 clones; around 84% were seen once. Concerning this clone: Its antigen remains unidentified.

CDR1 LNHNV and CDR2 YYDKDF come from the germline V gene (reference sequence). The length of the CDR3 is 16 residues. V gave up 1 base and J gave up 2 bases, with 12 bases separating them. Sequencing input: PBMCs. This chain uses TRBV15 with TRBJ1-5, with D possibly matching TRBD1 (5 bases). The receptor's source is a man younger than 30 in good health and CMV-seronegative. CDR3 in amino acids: CATSRGTRLGNQPQHF. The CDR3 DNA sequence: TGTGCCACCAGCAGAGGGACACGGTTGGGCAATCAGCCCCAGCATTTT.